This T cell receptor (beta chain) is drawn from a study of shared clonotypes between healthy human individuals. Trimming cost V 4 bases and J 0 bases, with 7 bases left between them. CDR3 length: 15 residues. Germline V gene lookup returns CDR1 SGHVT and CDR2 SQSDAQ. On ten immunoSEQ deep assay plates, unsorted PBMC DNA was sequenced. Assay used: immunoSEQ multiplex PCR; TCRdb lists only in-frame clones, some missing. The table shows about 100,000 clones, with around 43% occurring only once. This TCR was sampled from a woman in her thirties or forties in good health. Some clones in this sample may be carry-over from other donors' samples. The sequencing input was PBMCs. This rearrangement joins TRBV7-4 to TRBJ2-6, with D uncertain. CDR3 sequence: CASSWADSGANVLTF. CDR3 nucleotide sequence: TGTGCCAGCAGCTGGGCCGACTCTGGGGCCAACGTCCTGACTTTC.